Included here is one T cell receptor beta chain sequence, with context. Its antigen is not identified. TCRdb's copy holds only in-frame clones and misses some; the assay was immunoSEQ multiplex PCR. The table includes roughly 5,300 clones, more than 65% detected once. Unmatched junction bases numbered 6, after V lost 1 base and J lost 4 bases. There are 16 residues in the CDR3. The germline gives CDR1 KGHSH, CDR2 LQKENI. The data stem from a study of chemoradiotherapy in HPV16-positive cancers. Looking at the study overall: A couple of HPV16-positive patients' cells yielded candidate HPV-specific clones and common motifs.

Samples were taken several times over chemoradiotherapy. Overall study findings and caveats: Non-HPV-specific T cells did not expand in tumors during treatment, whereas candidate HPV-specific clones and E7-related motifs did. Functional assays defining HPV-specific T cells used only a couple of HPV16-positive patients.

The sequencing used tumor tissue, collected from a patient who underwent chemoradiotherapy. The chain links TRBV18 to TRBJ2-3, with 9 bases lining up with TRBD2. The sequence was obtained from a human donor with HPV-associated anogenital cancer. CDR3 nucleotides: TGTGCCAGCTCACCACATGGCGGGAGGGCCCCAGATACGCAGTATTTT. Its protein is CASSPHGGRAPDTQYF.